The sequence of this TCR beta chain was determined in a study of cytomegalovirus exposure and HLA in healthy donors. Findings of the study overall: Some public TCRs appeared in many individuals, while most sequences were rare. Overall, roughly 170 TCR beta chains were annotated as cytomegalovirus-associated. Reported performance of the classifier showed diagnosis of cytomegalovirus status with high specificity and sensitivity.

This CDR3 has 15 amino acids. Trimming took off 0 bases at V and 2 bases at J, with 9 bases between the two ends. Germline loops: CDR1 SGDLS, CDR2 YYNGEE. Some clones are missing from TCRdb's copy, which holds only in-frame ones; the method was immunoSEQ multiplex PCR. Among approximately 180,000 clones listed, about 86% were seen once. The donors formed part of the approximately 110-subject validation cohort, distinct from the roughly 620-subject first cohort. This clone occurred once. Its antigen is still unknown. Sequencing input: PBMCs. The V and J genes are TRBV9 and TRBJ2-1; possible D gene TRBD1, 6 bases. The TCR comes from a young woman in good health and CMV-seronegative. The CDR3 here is CASSVEGVTYNEQFF. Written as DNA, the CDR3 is TGTGCCAGCAGCGTAGAGGGGGTCACCTACAATGAGCAGTTCTTC.